This T cell receptor (beta chain) stems from a study of shared clonotypes between healthy human individuals. This clone occurred once. Naive CD8 cells were CD45RO-negative, positively selected for CCR7, excluding terminally differentiated effector memory CD45RA+ cells. Each of the donors was a healthy adult who was HIV-negative and had not had a recent acute infection or vaccination. Nashville, Tennessee was home to all donors, who were Caucasian adults. The CDR3 spans 14 residues. With 1 base removed from V and 7 bases from J, the gap between germline ends came to 13 bases. Per the germline V gene, CDR1 is MDHEN and CDR2 is SYDVKM. Sorted subsets were amplified in replicate PCRs using 200 to 250 ng DNA, 30,000 to 35,000 T cell genomes. In the original analysis: ImmunoSEQ only sent back junction sequences with no quality scores, so filtering was done differently. Data came from immunoSEQ multiplex PCR; TCRdb stores just in-frame clones and leaves some out. That table gives V, J and clone size, and the DNA gave D and trimming. The sample comprises 650,000 to 800,000 clones, about 90% of which are singletons, and more than 20% rests with the top ten.

The sequencing sample was made of naive CD8+ T cells sorted from blood. This TCR came from a man younger than 40 in good health. This chain links TRBV28 with TRBJ1-2; D is ambiguous. CDR3 amino acids: CASSLLTLNGGYTF. CDR3 DNA sequence: TGTGCCAGCAGTTTATTAACCCTGAACGGTGGCTACACCTTC.